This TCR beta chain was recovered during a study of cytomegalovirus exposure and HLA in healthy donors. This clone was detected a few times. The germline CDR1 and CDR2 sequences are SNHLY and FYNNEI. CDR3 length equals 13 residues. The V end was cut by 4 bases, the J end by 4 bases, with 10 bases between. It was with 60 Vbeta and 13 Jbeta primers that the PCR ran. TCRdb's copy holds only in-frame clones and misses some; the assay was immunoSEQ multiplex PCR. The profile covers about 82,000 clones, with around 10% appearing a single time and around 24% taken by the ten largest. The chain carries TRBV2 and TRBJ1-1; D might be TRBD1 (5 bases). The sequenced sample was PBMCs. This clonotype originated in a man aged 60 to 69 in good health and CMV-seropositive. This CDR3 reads CASSGVGATEAFF. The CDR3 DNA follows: TGTGCCAGCAGTGGTGTAGGGGCCACTGAAGCTTTCTTT.